This TCR beta chain derives from a study of human T cells and chemical hapten exposure. For the study at large: Weekly diphenylcyclopropenone doses were given to patients' scalps across the approximately 22-week study. Patients, mostly women, had alopecia areata, alopecia totalis or alopecia universalis. Whole-study results and caveats: It was expanded TCRs that formed significantly more large CDR3 similarity clusters than controls did.

The CDR3 covers 16 residues. Germline V gives CDR1 DFQATT, CDR2 SNEGSKA (reference sequence). The V and J ends lost 2 bases and 2 bases, in that order; junction bases with no gene match: 9. This clonotype was counted ten times or more. Its antigen is unknown. Time point described: pre-sensitization, week 0. Described treatment: therapeutic diphenylcyclopropenone sensitization with weekly scalp DPC. TCRdb fed the RACE reads into MiXCR, producing one record per CDR3 protein. The sample gives some 330,000 distinct CDR3 sequences, around 5% of which show up once; around 8% is in the top ten. This material consisted of whole blood, taken in connection with sensitization to the hapten diphenylcyclopropenone (DPC). This TCR was recovered from a woman between 18 and 29 years old with alopecia areata. Some clones in this sample may be carry-over from other donors' samples. J is TRBJ2-7 and V is TRBV20-1; TRBD2 aligns across 10 bases. Written as DNA, the CDR3 is TGCAGTGCTAGACTAACCCGGACTAGCGGAACCTACGAGCAGTACTTC. As protein: CSARLTRTSGTYEQYF.